This T cell receptor (beta chain) was identified during a study of early T cells in non-severe SARS-CoV-2 infection. Study summary: RNA in bulk from unsorted whole blood was sequenced, and chains were unpaired.

Study findings and constraints: Comparison of clonotypes with VDJdb favored anti-spike CD8 responses while missing private and CD4 specificities.

CDR3 size: 14 residues. V shed 4 bases, J shed 4 bases, and the junction held 5 bases outside the gene matches. Germline CDR1 and CDR2: SGHTA and FQGNSA. On this clonotype: Its target is not known.

Each cDNA molecule carried a unique molecular identifier. TCRdb re-called the 5' RACE reads through MiXCR, storing one row per CDR3 protein. The sample has about 30,000 distinct CDR3 sequences; 6% to 7% are singletons. The TCR was taken from an adult who was a healthcare worker with PCR-confirmed SARS-CoV-2 infection or an uninfected control (not recorded which). Sequencing was performed on whole blood. The chain is built from TRBV7-2 and TRBJ2-3; 7 bases align to TRBD2. The CDR3 coding sequence is TGTGCCAGCAGCTACCACCGGGAGGCAGATACGCAGTATTTT. Protein product: CASSYHREADTQYF.